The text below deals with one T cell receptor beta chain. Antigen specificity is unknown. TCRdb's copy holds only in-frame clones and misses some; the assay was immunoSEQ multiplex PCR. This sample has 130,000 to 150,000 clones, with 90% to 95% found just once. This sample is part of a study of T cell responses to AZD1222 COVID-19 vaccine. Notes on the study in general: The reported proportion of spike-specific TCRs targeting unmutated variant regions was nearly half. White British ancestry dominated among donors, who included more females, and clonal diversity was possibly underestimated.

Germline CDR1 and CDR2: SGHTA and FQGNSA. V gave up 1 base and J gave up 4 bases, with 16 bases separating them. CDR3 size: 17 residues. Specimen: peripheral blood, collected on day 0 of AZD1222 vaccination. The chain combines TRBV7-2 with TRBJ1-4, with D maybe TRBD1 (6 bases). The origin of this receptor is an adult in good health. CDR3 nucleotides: TGTGCCAGCAGCTTAGTACCACTCGGCAGGGGTAATGAAAAACTGTTTTTT. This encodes CASSLVPLGRGNEKLFF.